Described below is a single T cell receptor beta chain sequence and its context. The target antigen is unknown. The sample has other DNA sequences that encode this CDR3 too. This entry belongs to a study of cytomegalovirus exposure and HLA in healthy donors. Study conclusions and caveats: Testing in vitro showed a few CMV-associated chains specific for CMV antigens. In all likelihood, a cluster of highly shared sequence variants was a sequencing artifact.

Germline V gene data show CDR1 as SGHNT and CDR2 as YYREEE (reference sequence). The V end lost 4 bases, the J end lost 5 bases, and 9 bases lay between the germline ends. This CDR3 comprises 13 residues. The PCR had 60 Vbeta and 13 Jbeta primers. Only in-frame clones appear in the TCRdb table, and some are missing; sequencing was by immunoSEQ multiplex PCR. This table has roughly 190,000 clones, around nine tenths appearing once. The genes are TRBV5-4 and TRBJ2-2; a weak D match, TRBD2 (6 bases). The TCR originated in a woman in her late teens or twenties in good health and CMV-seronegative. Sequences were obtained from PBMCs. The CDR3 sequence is CASSLSGTGELFF. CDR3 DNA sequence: TGTGCCAGCAGCCTTAGCGGTACCGGGGAGCTGTTTTTT.